Reported below is one T cell receptor beta chain. The antigen is not known. Quantitative 5'-RACE with molecular barcodes produced the TCR beta libraries. TCRdb recomputed calls from the 5' RACE reads with MiXCR, one row per CDR3 protein. The repertoire holds 100,000 to 150,000 distinct CDR3 sequences, with around 9% as singletons. The source of the sample is a study of CD8 T cells in ankylosing spondylitis. CDR3 length: 14 amino acids. Germline V gene sequence: CDR1 DFQATT, CDR2 SNEGSKA (reference sequence). V dropped 3 bases and J dropped 4 bases, with 13 bases sitting between them. General study points: According to the report, clones linked to the disease were significantly enriched in matched synovial fluid samples taken from ankylosing spondylitis patients.

V gene TRBV20-1 combines with J gene TRBJ1-5; D not certain. Sequenced material: blood, either unsorted or a sorted T cell fraction (not recorded which). This TCR was recovered from a male donor with ankylosing spondylitis or in good health (not recorded which). This chain's CDR3 is CSASPSLGNQPQHF. CDR3 DNA: TGCAGTGCTAGCCCAAGCCTGGGAAATCAGCCCCAGCATTTT.